This T cell receptor beta chain was captured by sequencing in a study of cytomegalovirus exposure and HLA in healthy donors. Study results and limitations: The classifier reportedly diagnosed cytomegalovirus status with high specificity and sensitivity. Overall, roughly 160 TCR beta chains were annotated as cytomegalovirus-associated. According to a subsequent analysis, TCR clusters identified in the first cohort showed a tendency to co-occur across the approximately 120 validation repertoires.

J lost 2 bases, V lost 0 bases, and 7 bases had no gene match. The CDR3 totals 16 residues. In germline, CDR1 is SGHNT, CDR2 YYREEE (reference sequence). It was the roughly 110-subject validation cohort, separate from the roughly 700-subject first cohort, to which the donors belonged. In regard to this clone: Its antigen is still unknown.

The table came from immunoSEQ multiplex PCR; TCRdb's copy has only in-frame clones and leaves some out. The sample holds roughly 150,000 clones, roughly 96% seen once. This receptor was identified in a woman aged 18-35 years in good health and CMV-seronegative. This chain uses TRBV5-4 with TRBJ2-5; 7 bases are shared with TRBD2. The sample taken for sequencing was PBMCs. Here the CDR3 reads CASSLDRRGGQETQYF. CDR3 in DNA: TGTGCCAGCAGCTTGGATAGGAGGGGAGGGCAAGAGACCCAGTACTTC.